This paragraph covers one T cell receptor (beta chain) sequence. The target antigen is unknown. The data belong to a study of T cell responses to AZD1222 COVID-19 vaccine. Measured with immunoSEQ multiplex PCR; TCRdb has only the in-frame clones, and not every one. The sample includes 110,000 to 150,000 clones, around 90% of them seen just once. Germline CDR1 reads MGHRA; CDR2 reads YSYEKL. CDR3 size: 16 residues. V shed 0 bases, J shed 3 bases, and the junction held 8 bases outside the gene matches. Whole-study results and caveats: In the spike-specific TCR repertoire, nearly half reportedly target unmutated variant regions. Females outnumbered males among donors, who were mostly white British; clonal diversity was possibly underestimated.

The receptor's source is an adult in good health. Here the sequenced sample was peripheral blood, taken on day 0 of AZD1222 vaccination. The V gene is TRBV4-1, the J gene TRBJ2-7; 7 bases line up with TRBD2. This CDR3 is CASSQDLEAGLYEQYF. In nucleotides, the CDR3 is TGCGCCAGCAGCCAAGATCTTGAAGCGGGACTCTACGAGCAGTACTTC.